Included here is one T cell receptor beta chain sequence, with context. This entry is derived from a study of blood T cell repertoires in COVID-19. Across the whole study: Specimens from acute and convalescent COVID-19 originated in the United States, Italy and Spain. From T cells, B-cell-depleted T cells, or PBMCs came the material, which was cDNA or gDNA.

Profiled with immunoSEQ multiplex PCR; TCRdb holds only in-frame clones, not every one. The sample shows about 55,000 clones, more than 70% of them seen only once. The ends lost 0 bases at V and 6 bases at J; junction bases unmatched: 12. Germline V gene lookup returns CDR1 LGHNT and CDR2 FRNRAP. CDR3 length: 18 amino acids. What was sequenced was peripheral blood. The J gene is TRBJ2-1, the V gene TRBV12-5, with 9 positions matching TRBD2. The TCR originated in a man aged 55 to 70 with active COVID-19. CDR3 sequence: CASGLVRRREGQSNEQFF. The DNA of the CDR3 is TGTGCTAGTGGTTTGGTACGTAGGCGGGAGGGCCAGAGCAATGAGCAGTTCTTC. Looking up the rest from reference TRBV12-5 and TRBJ2-1 gives the full variable domain: DARVTQTPRHKVTEMGQEVTMRCQPILGHNTVFWYRQTMMQGLELLAYFRNRAPLDDSGMPKDRFSAEMPDATLATLKIQPSEPRDSAVYFCASGLVRRREGQSNEQFFGPGTRLTVL.